These T cell receptor beta chains were read from a single sample in a study of shared clonotypes between healthy human individuals. Generated by immunoSEQ multiplex PCR, the TCRdb table keeps only in-frame clones and is missing some. The repertoire has millions of clones, roughly 92% of them found once; the top ten carry 0.11% to 0.15%. Sequenced input: naive CD4+ T cells sorted from blood. The receptors were gathered from a man in his late teens or twenties in good health. Both conserved end residues are part of each CDR3. The order of the fields is clone size, J gene, V gene, D gene, CDR3 protein, CDR3 DNA. A D gene is named only where the DNA matches it firmly. Size values are once, few and many counts, or a class for expanded clones, and some rows have none.

clone size: .; J gene: TRBJ2-1; V gene: TRBV30; D gene: TRBD2; CDR3 protein: CAWRAGTSGFSYNEQFF; CDR3 DNA: TGTGCCTGGAGAGCAGGGACTAGCGGATTTTCCTACAATGAGCAGTTCTTC
clone size: .; J gene: TRBJ1-2; V gene: TRBV28; D gene: TRBD1; CDR3 protein: CASAVGDRNYGYTF; CDR3 DNA: TGTGCCTCCGCTGTTGGGGACAGAAACTATGGCTACACCTTC
clone size: .; J gene: TRBJ2-7; V gene: TRBV19; D gene: TRBD1; CDR3 protein: CASSGDRDIPDEQYF; CDR3 DNA: TGTGCCAGTAGCGGAGACAGGGACATTCCCGACGAGCAGTACTTC
clone size: once; J gene: TRBJ2-2; V gene: TRBV5-1; D gene: .; CDR3 protein: CASSLSRGDGELFF; CDR3 DNA: TGCGCCAGCAGCTTGTCGAGAGGCGACGGGGAGCTGTTTTTT
clone size: once; J gene: TRBJ1-2; V gene: TRBV5-1; D gene: .; CDR3 protein: CASSFQGDYGYTF; CDR3 DNA: TGCGCCAGCAGCTTTCAGGGAGACTATGGCTACACCTTC
clone size: .; J gene: TRBJ2-4; V gene: TRBV7-2; D gene: .; CDR3 protein: CASSLVPGQNIQYF; CDR3 DNA: TGTGCCAGCAGCTTAGTTCCAGGTCAAAACATTCAGTACTTC
clone size: .; J gene: TRBJ2-1; V gene: TRBV7-2; D gene: TRBD2; CDR3 protein: CASSPSGGALNQQFF; CDR3 DNA: TGTGCCAGCAGCCCGAGCGGGGGGGCCCTTAATCAGCAGTTCTTC
clone size: .; J gene: TRBJ2-7; V gene: TRBV5-1; D gene: TRBD2; CDR3 protein: CASSLGAGGPEEQYF; CDR3 DNA: TGCGCCAGCAGCTTGGGGGCGGGAGGGCCTGAGGAGCAGTACTTC
clone size: .; J gene: TRBJ1-4; V gene: TRBV7-2; D gene: .; CDR3 protein: CASSLQGFGNEKLFF; CDR3 DNA: TGTGCCAGCAGCCTACAGGGCTTCGGTAATGAAAAACTGTTTTTT
clone size: .; J gene: TRBJ2-5; V gene: TRBV7-2; D gene: TRBD2; CDR3 protein: CASSLKAGGPSEGETQYF; CDR3 DNA: TGTGCCAGCAGCTTAAAGGCGGGAGGGCCCTCGGAGGGAGAGACCCAGTACTTC
clone size: .; J gene: TRBJ2-5; V gene: TRBV7-6; D gene: .; CDR3 protein: CASSFTSGRGQETQYF; CDR3 DNA: TGTGCCAGCAGCTTTACGAGCGGACGGGGCCAAGAGACCCAGTACTTC
clone size: .; J gene: TRBJ1-2; V gene: TRBV9; D gene: .; CDR3 protein: CASSTPGQAYGYTF; CDR3 DNA: TGTGCCAGCAGCACGCCGGGACAAGCCTATGGCTACACCTTC
clone size: .; J gene: TRBJ2-5; V gene: TRBV19; D gene: .; CDR3 protein: CASSDLRAETQYF; CDR3 DNA: TGTGCCAGTTCGGACCTTCGAGCGGAGACCCAGTACTTC
clone size: .; J gene: TRBJ2-1; V gene: TRBV11-2; D gene: TRBD1; CDR3 protein: CASSLPWDRGRSNEQFF; CDR3 DNA: TGTGCCAGCAGCTTGCCCTGGGACAGGGGGCGCAGCAATGAGCAGTTCTTC
clone size: .; J gene: TRBJ1-2; V gene: TRBV19; D gene: .; CDR3 protein: CASRGGDLYGYTF; CDR3 DNA: TGTGCCAGTAGGGGAGGGGACCTCTATGGCTACACCTTC
clone size: .; J gene: TRBJ2-7; V gene: TRBV28; D gene: .; CDR3 protein: CASSWTVRPYEQYF; CDR3 DNA: TGTGCCAGCAGTTGGACGGTTCGTCCCTACGAGCAGTACTTC
clone size: .; J gene: TRBJ1-5; V gene: TRBV6-1; D gene: .; CDR3 protein: CASSLQGRDQPQHF; CDR3 DNA: TGTGCCAGCAGTCTTCAGGGTAGAGATCAGCCCCAGCATTTT
clone size: .; J gene: TRBJ1-2; V gene: TRBV27; D gene: .; CDR3 protein: CASSLSSIRPLGQPYGYTF; CDR3 DNA: TGTGCCAGCAGTTTATCGTCCATCCGGCCACTCGGACAGCCATATGGCTACACCTTC
clone size: .; J gene: TRBJ1-5; V gene: TRBV2; D gene: .; CDR3 protein: CASSENSINQPQHF; CDR3 DNA: TGTGCCAGCAGTGAAAACAGCATCAATCAGCCCCAGCATTTT
clone size: .; J gene: TRBJ2-3; V gene: TRBV5-5; D gene: TRBD1; CDR3 protein: CASSTGQGGSTDTQYF; CDR3 DNA: TGTGCCAGCAGCACAGGACAGGGGGGGAGCACAGATACGCAGTATTTT
clone size: .; J gene: TRBJ1-2; V gene: TRBV2; D gene: .; CDR3 protein: CASSTGRAANYGYTF; CDR3 DNA: TGTGCCAGCTCTACTGGGAGAGCAGCTAACTATGGCTACACCTTC
clone size: .; J gene: TRBJ2-7; V gene: TRBV6-6; D gene: TRBD2; CDR3 protein: CASSRPLAGKPSEQYF; CDR3 DNA: TGTGCCAGCAGCCGCCCCCTAGCGGGAAAACCTAGCGAGCAGTACTTC
clone size: .; J gene: TRBJ1-1; V gene: TRBV6-6; D gene: TRBD1; CDR3 protein: CASSYSHRGSTEAFF; CDR3 DNA: TGTGCCAGCAGTTACTCCCACAGGGGGAGCACTGAAGCTTTCTTT
clone size: once; J gene: TRBJ1-1; V gene: TRBV6-1; D gene: .; CDR3 protein: CASREPNTEAFF; CDR3 DNA: TGTGCCAGCAGAGAGCCTAACACTGAAGCTTTCTTT
clone size: .; J gene: TRBJ2-3; V gene: TRBV5-8; D gene: .; CDR3 protein: CASSLAAILNTQYF; CDR3 DNA: TGTGCCAGCAGCTTGGCGGCAATTCTGAATACGCAGTATTTT
clone size: .; J gene: TRBJ1-2; V gene: TRBV30; D gene: .; CDR3 protein: CAWSVTGQRIKGYTF; CDR3 DNA: TGTGCCTGGAGTGTAACTGGACAGAGGATAAAAGGCTACACCTTC
clone size: .; J gene: TRBJ1-2; V gene: TRBV5-1; D gene: .; CDR3 protein: CASSIHTNYGYTF; CDR3 DNA: TGCGCCAGCAGCATCCATACTAACTATGGCTACACCTTC
clone size: .; J gene: TRBJ1-2; V gene: TRBV6-6; D gene: .; CDR3 protein: CASSSRLPNYGYTF; CDR3 DNA: TGTGCCAGCAGTTCACGACTGCCTAACTATGGCTACACCTTC
clone size: .; J gene: TRBJ2-5; V gene: TRBV7-7; D gene: .; CDR3 protein: CASSLGNPGWETQYF; CDR3 DNA: TGTGCTAGCAGCTTAGGAAACCCAGGGTGGGAGACCCAGTACTTC
clone size: .; J gene: TRBJ2-5; V gene: TRBV18; D gene: .; CDR3 protein: CASSPERQETQYF; CDR3 DNA: TGTGCCAGCTCACCGGAGAGACAAGAGACCCAGTACTTC
clone size: .; J gene: TRBJ2-5; V gene: TRBV18; D gene: .; CDR3 protein: CASSPPGRAQETQYF; CDR3 DNA: TGTGCCAGCTCACCACCGGGCAGGGCTCAAGAGACCCAGTACTTC
clone size: .; J gene: TRBJ1-1; V gene: TRBV19; D gene: TRBD1; CDR3 protein: CASTQGVSRNTEAFF; CDR3 DNA: TGTGCCAGTACCCAGGGGGTATCAAGGAACACTGAAGCTTTCTTT
clone size: .; J gene: TRBJ2-4; V gene: TRBV4-1; D gene: TRBD2; CDR3 protein: CASSHPGTSENIQYF; CDR3 DNA: TGCGCCAGCAGCCACCCCGGGACTAGCGAAAACATTCAGTACTTC